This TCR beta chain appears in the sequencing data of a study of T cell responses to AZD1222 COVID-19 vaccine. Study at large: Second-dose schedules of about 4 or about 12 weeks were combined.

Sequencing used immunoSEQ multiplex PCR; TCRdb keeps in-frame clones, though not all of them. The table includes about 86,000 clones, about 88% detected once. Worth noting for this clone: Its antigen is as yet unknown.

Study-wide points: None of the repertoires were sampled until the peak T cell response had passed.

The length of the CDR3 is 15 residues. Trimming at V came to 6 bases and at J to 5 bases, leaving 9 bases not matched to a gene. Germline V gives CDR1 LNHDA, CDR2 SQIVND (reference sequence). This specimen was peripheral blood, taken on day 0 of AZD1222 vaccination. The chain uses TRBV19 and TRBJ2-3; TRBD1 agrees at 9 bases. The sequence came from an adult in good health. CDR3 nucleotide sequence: TGTGCCAGTAGACCCCCGGGACAGGGTGTAGATACGCAGTATTTT. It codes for CASRPPGQGVDTQYF.